A selection of T cell receptor beta chains follows, all from one sample in a study of CD8 T cells in ankylosing spondylitis. TCRdb re-analysed the 5' RACE reads in MiXCR, keeping a single row per CDR3 protein. The sample lists a few hundred thousand distinct CDR3 sequences, around 24% seen once, with approximately 15% in the top ten. Source material: blood, either unsorted or a sorted T cell fraction (not recorded which). The receptor set was obtained from a male donor with ankylosing spondylitis. Each CDR3 is given with its conserved first and last residue. D genes are given only for firm matches. Size is stated for part of the rows, as once, few or many counts, or as a class when the clone is expanded.

NA	TRBV18	NA	TRBJ1-1	TGTGCCAGCTCACCAGCCCCGGCACCTAACACTGAAGCTTTCTTT	CASSPAPAPNTEAFF
TRBD2	TRBV4-2	NA	TRBJ2-1	TGTGCCAGCAGCCCTAGCGGGAGTCAGCAGTTCTTC	CASSPSGSQQFF
NA	TRBV20-1	NA	TRBJ2-7	TGCAGTGCTATAAACCAGGGTAACGAGCAGTACTTC	CSAINQGNEQYF
TRBD1	TRBV18	NA	TRBJ1-1	TGTGCCAGCTCCCCCGACAGGGTGACTGAAGCTTTCTTT	CASSPDRVTEAFF
NA	TRBV7-9	NA	TRBJ1-1	TGTGCCGCTGGCCGACAGGATCATGAAGCTTTCTTT	CAAGRQDHEAFF
TRBD1	TRBV11-3	NA	TRBJ2-1	TGTGCCGCCCAAGACAGGGGAAGGGATGAGCAGTTCTTC	CAAQDRGRDEQFF
NA	TRBV5-1	many	TRBJ1-1	TGCGCCAGCAGCTTGTTCGAAGTGAACACTGAAGCTTTCTTT	CASSLFEVNTEAFF
NA	TRBV9	few	TRBJ1-1	TGTGCCAGCAGCCCGCGTGGAGGTGAAGCTTTCTTT	CASSPRGGEAFF
NA	TRBV20-1	few	TRBJ2-7	TGCAGTGCTAGGAGGCAGGGTTCCGAGCAGTACTTC	CSARRQGSEQYF
NA	TRBV12-3/TRBV12-4	NA	TRBJ1-5	TGTGCCAGCAGTTTGGACGGGCTGCAGCCCCAGCATTTT	CASSLDGLQPQHF
TRBD1	TRBV6-1	NA	TRBJ2-1	TGTGCCAGCAGAAAACCGGGACAGGAATACAATGAGCAGTTCTTC	CASRKPGQEYNEQFF
NA	TRBV5-1	NA	TRBJ1-5	TGCGCCAGCAGAAGGGACGTGGAGGTCCCCCAGCATTTT	CASRRDVEVPQHF
NA	TRBV7-7	few	TRBJ2-7	TGTGCTAGCAGCTTAGCACCGGATTCCTACGAGCAGTACTTC	CASSLAPDSYEQYF
NA	TRBV12-3/TRBV12-4	many	TRBJ1-5	TGTGCCAGCAGTTTAGGGCCGAGCAATCAGCCCCAGCATTTT	CASSLGPSNQPQHF
NA	TRBV18	few	TRBJ2-6	TGTGCCAGCTCACCAGGGAGGAACTCTGGGGCCAACGTCCTGACTTTC	CASSPGRNSGANVLTF